This T cell receptor beta chain was profiled in a study of cytomegalovirus exposure and HLA in healthy donors. PCR involved 60 Vbeta and 13 Jbeta primers. Sequencing was performed with immunoSEQ multiplex PCR; in TCRdb, only in-frame clones are kept and a portion is missing. The sample includes 100,000 or so clones, less than 85% of them seen just once. CDR3 length equals 15 residues. The trim removed 6 bases at V and 8 bases at J, leaving 10 bases unmatched. Germline V gene sequence: CDR1 SGHTA, CDR2 FQGNSA. The rearrangement links TRBV7-2 to TRBJ1-4; 9 bases map to TRBD1. The TCR was taken from a man in his forties in good health and CMV-seropositive. Sequencing input: PBMCs. The CDR3 DNA sequence: TGTGCCAGCAGAAAGGGGGGACAGGGTGGAGAAAAACTGTTTTTT. This sequence encodes CASRKGGQGGEKLFF.